The rows below give T cell receptor beta chains drawn from one sample of a study of blood T cells in healthy people across ages. TCRdb fed the 5' RACE reads into MiXCR, producing one record per CDR3 protein. The sample yields roughly 1,800,000 distinct CDR3 sequences, 49% seen once. Sequenced material: blood. All receptors derive from a woman aged 40 to 50 in good health. Each CDR3 is given with its conserved first and last residue.

v_gene: TRBV7-2; CDR3aa: CASSPLLAGAFNEQFF
v_gene: TRBV27; CDR3aa: CASSQGQDRFYYGYTF
v_gene: TRBV20-1; CDR3aa: CSASPSGVGTEAFF
v_gene: TRBV5-1; CDR3aa: CASMAGLGDEQFF
v_gene: TRBV6-2/TRBV6-3; CDR3aa: CASRKSTDTQYF
v_gene: TRBV7-2; CDR3aa: CASSLGTGTYEQFF
v_gene: TRBV27; CDR3aa: CASSPVVADTQYF
v_gene: TRBV12-3/TRBV12-4; CDR3aa: CASSSGGTGVHEQYF
v_gene: TRBV20-1; CDR3aa: CSAREANTEAFF
v_gene: TRBV20-1; CDR3aa: CSARDGREETQYF
v_gene: TRBV24-1; CDR3aa: CATRGGTSGGTYRPSEQFF
v_gene: TRBV25-1; CDR3aa: CASSESNAWGVYGYTF
v_gene: TRBV28; CDR3aa: CASSSPRGQRTEAFF
v_gene: TRBV20-1; CDR3aa: CSASFTGWGYTF
v_gene: TRBV9; CDR3aa: CASSVVFGGRTDAQYF
v_gene: TRBV24-1; CDR3aa: CATSDRCNEQFF
v_gene: TRBV7-9; CDR3aa: CASSLLGTDTDTQYF
v_gene: TRBV5-1; CDR3aa: CASSLAGGGLNEQYF
v_gene: TRBV4-1; CDR3aa: CASSQNTGYSYEQYF
v_gene: TRBV7-2; CDR3aa: CASSSDLSHYTF
v_gene: TRBV12-3/TRBV12-4; CDR3aa: CASRHSDTQYF
v_gene: TRBV20-1; CDR3aa: CSAPYGYTF
v_gene: TRBV27; CDR3aa: CASSLFQGVGDTRAKNIQYF
v_gene: TRBV7-9; CDR3aa: CTSRGWTGLQETQYF
v_gene: TRBV5-1; CDR3aa: CASSPDDTQYF
v_gene: TRBV6-1; CDR3aa: CASTRIPVSNQPQHF
v_gene: TRBV27; CDR3aa: CASSYRGTTRPPTKETQFF
v_gene: TRBV7-8; CDR3aa: CASSFTEQETQYF
v_gene: TRBV6-5; CDR3aa: CASSPGTGMTSQYF
v_gene: TRBV4-3; CDR3aa: CASSQAPSRRGNNERFF
v_gene: TRBV29-1; CDR3aa: CSVEEGVYYGYTF
v_gene: TRBV20-1; CDR3aa: CSATTGSPRHQPQHF
v_gene: TRBV12-3/TRBV12-4; CDR3aa: CASSLARGLRGVTDTQYF
v_gene: TRBV28; CDR3aa: CASSLSQGYYGYTF
v_gene: TRBV19; CDR3aa: CASSRQGIQPQHF
v_gene: TRBV6-5; CDR3aa: CASSYTHGTGYGYTF
v_gene: TRBV5-1; CDR3aa: CASSLLLSQNNEQFF